The present entry profiles one TCR beta chain with its context. Its antigen remains undetermined. No base quality values were provided; no much bigger clone lies one nucleotide off. The method behind the library was the immunoSEQ multiplex PCR assay. Adaptive Biotechnologies carried out TCRB amplification, library preparation, sequencing and preliminary bioinformatics at Survey level resolution. TCRB sequencing used multiplex PCR amplification of genomic DNA from sorted cTfh populations. The study's own analysis went as follows. Clonality was calculated in R as 1 minus normalized Shannon entropy, and the Gini index was calculated with the R package ineq. Overlap score was defined as the summed counts of shared sequences divided by the total counts of all sequences in both compared samples. Fisher's exact test, with an assumed theoretical repertoire of 10^7 TCRB sequences, was used to assess the significance of shared clonotypes. Here the immuneACCESS table is served through TCRdb, limited to in-frame sequences with V and J called. Missing clones are a known gap in these copies; in checked studies unresolved V genes cover under half, and the rest lacks a known reason. Clonal size and the V and J genes are those of that table, whereas D and trimming came from the DNA. The sample data list several thousand clones, and roughly four fifths of these were observed just once. 0.87% of the sample rests with the top ten.

The time point label, as the study defines it: 2015-2016 season, 7 days after influenza vaccination. Adults received seasonal inactivated influenza vaccine (Fluvarix), and TCRB sequencing tracked sorted blood CD4 subsets before and after vaccination. To be eligible, subjects had to be community-dwelling and could not have received an influenza vaccine during the previous 6 months. Influenza vaccine contraindications, substance abuse, HIV/AIDS, active malignancy, immunomodulatory medication and active illness such as respiratory infection were included among the exclusion criteria. Per time point, between about 40 and 110 mL of blood was sampled. Non-naive CD4+CXCR5+PD-1+ cells were defined as circulating Tfh and were sorted into two fractions, ICOS+CD38+ and ICOS-CD38-. Ficoll-Paque PLUS or SepMate separation was used to isolate PBMC. Before DNA was extracted, the cell subsets were sorted from PBMC using a BD FACS Aria.

The source of the sample is a study of follicular helper T cells after annual influenza vaccination (dated by TCRdb to between 2016 and 2019). Study-level background: After each seasonal influenza vaccination, blood was collected on days 0, 7 and 28. The 2013-2014 samples were cryopreserved, while the 2015 samples were processed right after collection. One week after vaccination, a second recruited cohort of about a dozen subjects (Table S1) displayed a similar ICOS+CD38+ cTfh response. Multi-year samples were available from six subjects, with four subjects covering two vaccination seasons and two subjects covering three seasons. To look at recall of cTfh clones, some subjects were tracked through successive annual vaccinations covering the 2013-2014, 2014-2015 and 2015-2016 seasons.

The germline V gene supplies CDR1 SQVTM and CDR2 ANQGSEA. The trim is 0 bases for V and 4 bases for J, with a gap of 12 bases between the germline ends. Its CDR3 holds 14 amino acids, cysteine through phenylalanine. CDR3 DNA is the only sequence kept; it has 42 bases, read in frame from the first base. The investigation overall reported the following: Successive annual vaccinations recalled a recurrent oligoclonal ICOS+CD38+ cTfh response that contained tetramer and AIM influenza-specific clonotypes. Day 7 ICOS+CD38+ clones were most often found later in ICOS-CD38- cTfh, suggesting that subset may serve as a memory reservoir. ICOS+CD38+ cTfh clonality correlated with the frequency of that population, and its change correlated with the change in circulating plasmablast frequency. Rare clonotypes could not be sampled because productive TCRB sequences were recovered from only roughly 9.5-22% of the analyzed cells.

The source is an adult who received the influenza vaccine. The receptor chain draws on TRBV29-1 and TRBJ1-2; TRBD1 is possibly the D segment (6 matching bases). The source was CXCR5+ CD38- circulating T follicular helper cells from blood, collected 7 days after influenza vaccination. The cell subset or site tag for this specimen amounts to: circulating Tfh, non-naive CD4+CXCR5+PD-1+ (ICOS+CD38+ or ICOS-CD38-). The DNA sequence is as follows: TGCAGCGTTGAAGAAAGGCAGGGGCTCTATGGCTACACCTTC. Its translation reads: CSVEERQGLYGYTF.